This entry is about one TCR beta chain. As it was prepared, the TCRbeta library received unique molecular identifiers. Each CDR3 protein is one row after TCRdb ran MiXCR on the PCR reads. The sample lists over 200,000 distinct CDR3 sequences; around 10% were seen once. These data originate in a study of T-cell reconstitution after alpha-beta-depleted transplantation in children. This specimen was PBMCs from the stem cell graft donor, taken from the stem cell graft. This clonotype was sampled from a human donor who donated a stem cell graft to a child with acute lymphoblastic leukemia.

CDR3 amino acids: CASRPTGGGQETQYF. For the CDR3, the DNA is TGTGCCAGCAGGCCCACAGGGGGTGGGCAAGAGACCCAGTACTTC. This chain joins TRBV12-3 or TRBV12-4 and TRBJ2-5; 8 bases line up with TRBD1. Trimming cost V 6 bases and J 2 bases; bases outside gene matches: 8. The CDR3 loop spans 15 amino acids.